This is a list of T cell receptor beta chains from one sample in a study of shared clonotypes between healthy human individuals. TCRdb's copy holds only in-frame clones and misses some; the assay was immunoSEQ multiplex PCR. The sample comprises approximately 2.3 million clones, 80% to 95% of which are singletons, and 0.3% to 0.4% rests with the top ten. Specimen: naive CD4+ T cells from PBMCs. Every receptor here comes from a young man in good health. Some clones in this sample may be carry-over from other donors' samples. Both conserved end residues are trimmed from each CDR3. The order of the fields is CDR3 protein, V gene.

CDR3: ASSPRPEGYNEQF
V: TRBV27

CDR3: ATSRVEGITEAF
V: TRBV15

CDR3: ASSQAGGPNYEQY
V: TRBV27

CDR3: ASSEPPGTGKLRSYT
V: TRBV6-1

CDR3: ASSQKDRVSAQY
V: TRBV4-2

CDR3: ASSIPGAGYT
V: TRBV19

CDR3: AIFLGGVGEQY
V: TRBV28

CDR3: ASSLTGGAYSNQPQH
V: TRBV28

CDR3: ASSLRGTNEKLF
V: TRBV27

CDR3: AWSLRYDQPQH
V: TRBV30

CDR3: ASSPPGGAGVYNEQF
V: TRBV9

CDR3: ASREFPTLTGANGANVLT
V: TRBV27

CDR3: ASSQGQGGETQY
V: TRBV4-1

CDR3: ASSTRTGVGELF
V: TRBV27

CDR3: ASSLPLSAGELF
V: TRBV5-1

CDR3: ASATGEIGVAF
V: TRBV19

CDR3: ASSGGDSRPQH
V: TRBV7-9

CDR3: ASSPPLAGRLRSSYNEQF
V: TRBV9